This TCR beta chain was sequenced during a study of identical twins. Notes on the study in general: Reduced insertions were recorded for abundant cord blood beta clonotypes, with no such pattern in memory repertoires.

Trimming pared 6 bases from V and 7 bases from J, leaving 9 bases between. The CDR3 covers 11 residues. The germline V gene has CDR1 SGHVS and CDR2 FQNEAQ. In regard to this clonotype: Its antigen is currently unknown.

TCRdb re-called the 5' RACE reads through MiXCR, storing one row per CDR3 protein. The sample carries 450,000 or so distinct CDR3 sequences, more than 13% recorded once. This same sample was also part of a study on yellow fever vaccine responses in identical twins.

The sequenced material came from CD4+ T cells sorted from blood. The chain couples TRBV7-8 to TRBJ1-1; a possible D gene is TRBD1 (5 bases). The clonotype comes from a young woman in good health. The CDR3 is CASRDSNEAFF. CDR3 DNA: TGTGCCAGCAGAGACAGCAATGAAGCTTTCTTT.